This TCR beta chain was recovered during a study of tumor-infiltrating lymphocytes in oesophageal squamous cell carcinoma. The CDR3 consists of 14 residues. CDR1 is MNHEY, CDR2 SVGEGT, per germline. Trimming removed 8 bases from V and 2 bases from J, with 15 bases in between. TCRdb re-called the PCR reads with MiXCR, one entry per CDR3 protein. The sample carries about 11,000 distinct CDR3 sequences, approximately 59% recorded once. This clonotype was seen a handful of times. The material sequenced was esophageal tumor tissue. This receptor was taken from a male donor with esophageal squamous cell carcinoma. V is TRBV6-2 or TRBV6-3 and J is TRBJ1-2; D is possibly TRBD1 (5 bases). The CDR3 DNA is TGTGCCAGCGGACCACTCGGGGCAAACTATGGCTACACCTTC. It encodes CASGPLGANYGYTF.